The text below deals with one TCR beta chain. Its target is unknown. In germline, CDR1 is SGDLS, CDR2 YYNGEE. The CDR3 covers 13 residues. Trimming removed 0 bases from V and 9 bases from J, with 7 bases in between. This sample stems from a study of cytomegalovirus exposure and HLA in healthy donors. Study information: A later analysis reported the same platform for the 110 or so validation repertoires and the roughly 700 first-cohort repertoires.

Generated by immunoSEQ multiplex PCR, the TCRdb table keeps only in-frame clones and is missing some. This table has 110,000 to 150,000 clones, about nine tenths appearing once. The donors were part of the approximately 120-subject validation cohort, which stood apart from the approximately 670-subject first cohort. Study results and limitations: CMV antigen specificity of a few CMV-associated chains was confirmed in vitro.

The specimen was PBMCs. This sequence joins TRBV9 and TRBJ1-6, with unresolved D. This clonotype was obtained from a man aged 18 to 29 in good health and CMV-seronegative. Here the CDR3 DNA reads TGTGCCAGCAGCGTAGAGGGAGGTTCACCCCTCCACTTT. Amino acids: CASSVEGGSPLHF.